The 31 T cell receptor beta chains below were found in one sample sequenced in a study of beta chain features in type 1 diabetes. Findings and caveats of the study: In all four CD4+ subsets, TCRB CDR3 length was significantly, moderately reduced in type 1 diabetes.

Which antigens these TCRs recognize remains unknown. Every isolated RNA sample was fully reverse transcribed, so sequencing captured expressed TCRB transcripts. This table comes from immunoSEQ multiplex PCR, and its TCRdb copy is limited to in-frame clones, with some not included. This sample has some 26,000 clones; over 65% occur once, and the top ten carry 0.95% to 1.3%. Sequencing input: stem cell memory CD4+ T cells from blood. These receptor sequences come from a woman between 40 and 55 years old with type 1 diabetes.

J is TRBJ2-5 and V is TRBV7-2, with TRBD1 matching 9 bases. V trimming: 7 bases; J trimming: 5 bases; junction bases outside the gene matches: 17. CDR1 is SGHTA, CDR2 FQGNSA, per germline. The length of the CDR3 is 17 residues. CDR3 region: CASTPGTGFGIKETQYF. As DNA, the CDR3 is TGTGCCAGCACACCCGGGACAGGGTTCGGGATTAAGGAGACCCAGTACTTC. The complete variable domain, with remaining parts taken from reference TRBV7-2 and TRBJ2-5, reads GAGVSQSPSNKVTEKGKDVELRCDPISGHTALYWYRQSLGQGLEFLIYFQGNSAPDKSGLPSDRFSAERTGGSVSTLTIQRTQQEDSAVYLCASTPGTGFGIKETQYFGPGTRLLVL.

The rearrangement uses TRBV4-1 and TRBJ2-5; TRBD2 agrees at 7 bases. The CDR3 runs to 16 residues. V shed 3 bases, J shed 3 bases, and the junction held 10 bases outside the gene matches. Germline CDR1 is MGHRA and CDR2 is YSYEKL. In DNA form, the CDR3 reads TGCGCCAGCAGCCAGAGACTGACAACTAGCGAAGAGACCCAGTACTTC. This translates into CASSQRLTTSEETQYF.

The chain links TRBV19 to TRBJ2-3; tentatively, D is TRBD2 (5 bases). The ends were cut back, 5 bases at V and 6 bases at J, with 6 bases in the middle. The germline V gene encodes CDR1 LNHDA and CDR2 SQIVND (reference sequence). The CDR3 runs to 11 residues. CDR3 amino acids: CASSPGDTQYF. The CDR3 nucleotides are TGTGCCAGTAGTCCGGGGGATACGCAGTATTTT.

This clone was seen once. In DNA form, the CDR3 reads TGTGCCAGCAGCCTACAGGGGATAAACTATGGCTACACCTTC. Its protein product is CASSLQGINYGYTF. The V call is TRBV9, the J call TRBJ1-2; 7 bases are shared with TRBD1. J gave up 2 bases and V 4 bases, and 5 bases lay outside the gene matches. This CDR3 region has 14 residues. The germline V gene has CDR1 SGDLS and CDR2 YYNGEE.

The chain employs TRBV9 and TRBJ2-1; 11 bases fit TRBD2. CDR1 and CDR2 from the germline V gene are SGDLS and YYNGEE. The CDR3 has 18 amino acids. V trimming: 4 bases; J trimming: 1 base; junction bases outside the gene matches: 10. CDR3 coding DNA: TGTGCCAGCAGCACCGGGACTAGCGGACGGACATCCTACAATGAGCAGTTCTTC. Protein product: CASSTGTSGRTSYNEQFF.

This clone showed up just a few times. The chain carries TRBV7-3 and TRBJ2-2, with TRBD1 matching 7 bases. The V segment lost 3 bases and the J segment 6 bases; nucleotides outside the gene matches: 4. The CDR3 is 14 residues long. The V gene's germline CDR1 is SGHTA and CDR2 FQGTGA. The CDR3 sequence: CASSLIQGAGELFF. The CDR3 DNA reads as TGTGCCAGCAGCTTGATTCAGGGGGCCGGGGAGCTGTTTTTT.

This clone has more than one count but fewer than ten. The gene calls are TRBV7-2 and TRBJ2-1, with 12 bases matching TRBD2. V shed 2 bases, J shed 3 bases, and the junction held 5 bases outside the gene matches. There are 17 residues in the CDR3. Germline lookup yields CDR1 SGHTA and CDR2 FQGNSA. CDR3 region: CASSLSGTSGLYNEQFF. DNA of the CDR3: TGTGCCAGCAGCTTATCCGGGACTAGCGGGCTCTACAATGAGCAGTTCTTC.

Notes on this clone: One junction end does not reproduce the germline sequence, and a read error may be involved. The J gene is TRBJ1-2, the V gene TRBV7-2, with 7 bases aligning to TRBD1. This CDR3 spans 15 amino acids. The germline V gene has CDR1 SGHTA and CDR2 FQGNSA. CDR3 amino acids: CASSQQDRVNYGYTF. The CDR3 nucleotides read TGCGCCAGCAGCCAACAAGACAGGGTGAACTATGGCTACACCTTC. Filled out from reference TRBV7-2 and TRBJ1-2, the complete variable domain reads GAGVSQSPSNKVTEKGKDVELRCDPISGHTALYWYRQSLGQGLEFLIYFQGNSAPDKSGLPSDRFSAERTGGSVSTLTIQRTQQEDSAVYLCASSQQDRVNYGYTFGSGTRLTVV.

The chain couples TRBV30 to TRBJ2-2, with 7 nucleotides matching TRBD2. The junction had 2 bases not matched to a gene; V was cut back by 0 bases and J by 7 bases. CDR3 length: 13 amino acids. Germline CDR1 is GTSNPN and CDR2 is SVGIG (reference sequence). CDR3 sequence reads: CAWSVQRDGELFF. Here the CDR3 DNA reads TGTGCCTGGAGTGTACAGCGGGACGGGGAGCTGTTTTTT.

The V and J genes are TRBV4-2 and TRBJ2-4; 7 nucleotides agree with TRBD1. J gave up 1 base and V 5 bases, and 8 bases lay outside the gene matches. Germline CDR1 and CDR2: LGHNA and YNFKEQ. The CDR3 is 16 residues long. As DNA, the CDR3 is TGTGCCAGCAGCTCCTTAAAACAGGGGGCCAAAAACATTCAGTACTTC. Its protein is CASSSLKQGAKNIQYF.

V usage is TRBV4-3 and J usage is TRBJ1-1, with D unresolved. The CDR3 loop spans 13 amino acids. Trimming left V 1 base short and J 6 bases short, with 9 bases between. Germline V CDR1 and CDR2: LGHNA, YSLEER. CDR3 in amino acids: CASSQAGSPEAFF. CDR3 nucleotides: TGCGCCAGCAGCCAAGCCGGGAGCCCTGAAGCTTTCTTT.

The chain employs TRBV11-2 and TRBJ2-7, with D uncertain. This CDR3 region has 13 residues. Germline CDR1 reads SGHAT; CDR2 reads FQNNGV. Trimming stripped 5 bases from V and 4 bases from J, with 12 bases between. The CDR3 is CASSLLPVYEQYF. CDR3 nucleotide sequence: TGTGCCAGCAGCCTTTTACCGGTGTACGAGCAGTACTTC.

The J gene is TRBJ2-3, the V gene TRBV28; maybe TRBD2 (5 bases). The V end was cut by 3 bases, the J end by 10 bases, with 11 bases between. The CDR3 runs to 12 residues. From germline, CDR1 is MDHEN and CDR2 SYDVKM. The CDR3 DNA reads as TGTGCCAGCAGTTTTGGGGAGTTCGCGCAGTATTTT. As protein: CASSFGEFAQYF.

This chain uses TRBV15 with TRBJ1-4; 12 bases agree with TRBD1. V was pared by 4 bases and J by 7 bases, with 7 bases of the junction left unmatched. There are 16 residues in the CDR3. Germline V gene sequence: CDR1 LNHNV, CDR2 YYDKDF (reference sequence). The CDR3 sequence: CATSIDRDRGPEKLFF. For the CDR3, the DNA is TGTGCCACCAGCATAGACCGGGACAGGGGGCCTGAAAAACTGTTTTTT.

The chain carries TRBV19 and TRBJ2-7; tentatively, D is TRBD1 (5 bases). Germline V gene data show CDR1 as LNHDA and CDR2 as SQIVND (reference sequence). This CDR3 is 14 amino acids long. V was clipped by 6 bases and J by 0 bases, with 12 bases between them. CDR3 DNA sequence: TGTGCCAGTAGGCTTGGGGCTAGCTCCTACGAGCAGTACTTC. Translation: CASRLGASSYEQYF.

The DNA for the CDR3 is TGTGCCAGCAGCCCCACGAGGAGAGGGAACGAGCAGTACTTC. Translating gives CASSPTRRGNEQYF. The chain has TRBV5-4 and TRBJ2-7, with D perhaps matching TRBD2 (5 bases). V was clipped by 4 bases and J by 5 bases, with 16 bases between them. Germline V gene data show CDR1 as SGHNT and CDR2 as YYREEE (reference sequence). The CDR3 consists of 14 residues.

The chain uses TRBV6-5 and TRBJ1-6, with 8 bases identical to TRBD1. J was trimmed by 6 bases and V by 0 bases; bases with no gene match: 4. Germline CDR1 is MNHEY and CDR2 is SVGAGI. The CDR3 sequence is 16 residues long. CDR3 nucleotide sequence: TGTGCCAGCAGTTACTCGACAGGGGTTCCTAATTCACCCCTCCACTTT. The encoded protein is CASSYSTGVPNSPLHF.

This clone came up a few times. The chain recombines TRBV7-2 with TRBJ2-7, with 8 bases fitting TRBD1. Germline assignment: CDR1 SGHTA and CDR2 FQGNSA. J was trimmed by 2 bases and V by 0 bases; bases with no gene match: 3. The length of the CDR3 is 15 residues. CDR3 nucleotide sequence: TGTGCCAGCAGCTTAGCCGCAGGGGGCACCTACGAGCAGTACTTC. This sequence encodes CASSLAAGGTYEQYF.

With respect to this clone: A read error may account for a junction end that differs from germline. This chain links TRBV6-6 with TRBJ2-3; 14 bases match TRBD2. Germline CDR1 is MNHNY and CDR2 is SVGAGI (reference sequence). This CDR3 comprises 11 residues. CDR3 sequence: CATRGLAGVNF. CDR3 nucleotide sequence: TGTGCCACTAGGGGACTAGCGGGAGTCAATTTT.

To note about this clone: One junction end does not reproduce the germline sequence, and a read error may be involved. This chain joins TRBV5-4 and TRBJ2-3; 12 bases fit TRBD2. The germline V gene encodes CDR1 SGHNT and CDR2 YYREEE (reference sequence). The CDR3 runs 15 residues. CDR3 DNA sequence: TGCGCCAGCAGCTCACTAGCGGGGGGTACGAGTACGCAGTATTTT. Translated: CASSSLAGGTSTQYF.

The V call is TRBV2, the J call TRBJ2-2; TRBD1 is a possible D gene (6 bases). This CDR3 spans 13 amino acids. V lost 6 bases and J lost 4, with 9 bases in between. Per germline, CDR1 SNHLY and CDR2 FYNNEI. The CDR3 DNA is TGTGCCAGCAGAGCAGGGGTCACCGGGGAGCTGTTTTTT. Protein product: CASRAGVTGELFF.

The V and J genes are TRBV7-3 and TRBJ2-1, with 7 positions matching TRBD1. Germline V lookup: CDR1 SGHTA, CDR2 FQGTGA. V lost 3 bases to trimming and J lost 10 bases; unmatched junction nucleotides: 6. This CDR3 is built from 13 residues. The CDR3 spells CASSFDRDREQFF. CDR3 in DNA: TGTGCCAGCAGCTTCGACAGGGATAGGGAGCAGTTCTTC.

The V and J genes are TRBV13 and TRBJ2-3; 13 positions match TRBD2. The V gene's germline CDR1 is PRHDT and CDR2 FYEKMQ (reference sequence). The CDR3 extends over 16 amino acids. V was clipped by 5 bases and J by 9 bases; unmatched bases: 11. CDR3 bases: TGTGCCAGCAGCCAAAAAACTAGCGGGAGGGCCGACACGCAGTATTTT. As protein: CASSQKTSGRADTQYF.

This chain links TRBV27 with TRBJ1-3; D perhaps matches TRBD1 (6 bases). Germline CDR1 and CDR2: MNHEY and SMNVEV (reference sequence). Trimming left V 5 bases short and J 4 bases short, with 21 bases between. The CDR3 is 17 residues long. The CDR3 spells CASSPSGGGARGNTIYF. The CDR3 DNA is TGTGCCAGCAGTCCGTCAGGAGGGGGGGCGCGGGGAAACACCATATATTTT.

This clone was seen a few times. The V call is TRBV7-2, the J call TRBJ1-6, with D perhaps TRBD1 (6 bases). The CDR3 runs 16 residues. Germline V CDR1 and CDR2: SGHTA, FQGNSA. V lost 3 bases, J lost 10 bases, and 19 bases lay in between. CDR3 region: CASSLAAGGARSPLHF. As DNA, the CDR3 is TGTGCCAGCAGCTTGGCGGCGGGGGGGGCGCGGTCACCCCTCCACTTT. The whole variable domain, filled in from reference TRBV7-2 and TRBJ1-6, reads GAGVSQSPSNKVTEKGKDVELRCDPISGHTALYWYRQSLGQGLEFLIYFQGNSAPDKSGLPSDRFSAERTGGSVSTLTIQRTQQEDSAVYLCASSLAAGGARSPLHFGNGTRLTVT.

This clone has a handful of counts. The chain couples TRBV4-2 to TRBJ1-2; the match to TRBD1 covers 7 bases. Germline CDR1 and CDR2: LGHNA and YNFKEQ. The CDR3 extends over 18 amino acids. With 0 bases clipped from V and 0 bases from J, the junction kept 10 bases outside the gene matches. The chain's CDR3 is CASSQELWTGPANYGYTF. In DNA form, the CDR3 reads TGTGCCAGCAGCCAAGAACTTTGGACAGGACCAGCTAACTATGGCTACACCTTC.

This chain connects TRBV4-2 to TRBJ2-3, with 9 bases matching TRBD2. The CDR3 has 15 residues. Germline V gene sequence: CDR1 LGHNA, CDR2 YNFKEQ. The J segment lost 2 bases and the V segment lost 5 bases, leaving 5 bases of the junction unmatched. The CDR3 reads CASSLAGVLTDTQYF. CDR3 sequence (DNA): TGTGCCAGCAGCTTAGCGGGAGTCCTCACAGATACGCAGTATTTT.

This clone has just one count. The chain links TRBV11-2 to TRBJ2-3; no clear D. Germline CDR1 and CDR2: SGHAT and FQNNGV. Trimming cost V 4 bases and J 6 bases, with 8 bases left between them. The CDR3 contains 12 residues. The CDR3 bases are TGTGCCAGCAGCTCCTTCCGGGATACGCAGTATTTT. Translating gives CASSSFRDTQYF.

The V and J genes are TRBV14 and TRBJ2-7; the match to TRBD1 covers 8 bases. V lost 6 bases to trimming and J lost 3 bases; unmatched junction nucleotides: 7. The germline CDR1 and CDR2 sequences are SGHDN and FVKESK. The CDR3 has 14 residues. Here the CDR3 reads CASSLGTGGYEQYF. The CDR3 nucleotides are TGTGCCAGCAGTCTAGGCACAGGGGGCTACGAGCAGTACTTC.

V usage is TRBV28 and J usage is TRBJ1-5; TRBD1 matches 9 bases. The germline CDR1 and CDR2 sequences are MDHEN and SYDVKM. This CDR3 contains 16 residues. V was pared by 3 bases and J by 6 bases, with 9 bases of the junction left unmatched. This chain's CDR3 is CASSLETGGFGQPQHF. The CDR3 nucleotides read TGTGCCAGCAGTTTGGAGACAGGGGGTTTCGGTCAGCCCCAGCATTTT.

This clone appeared once. V is TRBV5-1 and J is TRBJ2-3; TRBD2 matches at 10 bases. With 4 bases clipped from V and 4 bases from J, the junction kept 9 bases outside the gene matches. CDR1 and CDR2 (germline): SGHRS, YFSETQ. CDR3 length: 16 amino acids. The DNA of the CDR3 is TGCGCCAGCAGCGGTCCTAGCGGGACTAGCGCAGATACGCAGTATTTT. As protein: CASSGPSGTSADTQYF. The full variable domain, completed using reference TRBV5-1 and TRBJ2-3, is KAGVTQTPRYLIKTRGQQVTLSCSPISGHRSVSWYQQTPGQGLQFLFEYFSETQRNKGNFPGRFSGRQFSNSRSEMNVSTLELGDSALYLCASSGPSGTSADTQYFGPGTRLTVL.